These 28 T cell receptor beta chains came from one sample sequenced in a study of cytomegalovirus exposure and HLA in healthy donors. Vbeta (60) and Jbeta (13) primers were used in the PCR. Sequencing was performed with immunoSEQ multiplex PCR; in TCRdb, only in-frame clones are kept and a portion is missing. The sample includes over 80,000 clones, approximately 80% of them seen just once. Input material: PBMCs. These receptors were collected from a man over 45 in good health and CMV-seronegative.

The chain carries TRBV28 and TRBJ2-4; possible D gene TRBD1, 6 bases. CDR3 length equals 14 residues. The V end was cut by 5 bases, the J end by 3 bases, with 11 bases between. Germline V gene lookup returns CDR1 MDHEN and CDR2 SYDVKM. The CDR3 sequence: CASSPGTYKNIQYF. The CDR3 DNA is TGTGCCAGCAGTCCCGGGACATACAAAAACATTCAGTACTTC. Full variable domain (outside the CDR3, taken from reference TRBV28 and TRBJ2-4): DVKVTQSSRYLVKRTGEKVFLECVQDMDHENMFWYRQDPGLGLRLIYFSYDVKMKEKGDIPEGYSVSREKKERFSLILESASTNQTSMYLCASSPGTYKNIQYFGAGTRLSVL.

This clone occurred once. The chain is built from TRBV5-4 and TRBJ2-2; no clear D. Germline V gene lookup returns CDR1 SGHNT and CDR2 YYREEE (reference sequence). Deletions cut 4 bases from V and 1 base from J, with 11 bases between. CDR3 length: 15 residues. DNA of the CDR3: TGTGCCAGCAGCCGACGGCTAGGGAACACCGGGGAGCTGTTTTTT. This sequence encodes CASSRRLGNTGELFF.

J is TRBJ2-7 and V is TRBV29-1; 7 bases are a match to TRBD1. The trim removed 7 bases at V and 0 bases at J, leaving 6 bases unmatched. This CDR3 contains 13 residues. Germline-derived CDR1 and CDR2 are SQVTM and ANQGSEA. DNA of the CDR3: TGCAGCGGAAAACAGGGGTCCTCCTACGAGCAGTACTTC. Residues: CSGKQGSSYEQYF.

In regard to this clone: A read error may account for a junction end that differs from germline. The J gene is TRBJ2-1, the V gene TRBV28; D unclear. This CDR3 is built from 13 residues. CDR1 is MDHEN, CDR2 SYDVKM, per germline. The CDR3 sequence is CASKSHSNNEQFF. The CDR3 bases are TGTGCCAGCAAAAGCCACTCCAACAATGAGCAGTTCTTC. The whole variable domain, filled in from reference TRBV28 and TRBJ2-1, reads DVKVTQSSRYLVKRTGEKVFLECVQDMDHENMFWYRQDPGLGLRLIYFSYDVKMKEKGDIPEGYSVSREKKERFSLILESASTNQTSMYLCASKSHSNNEQFFGPGTRLTVL.

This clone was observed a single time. The CDR3 loop is CAISESGDYTYEQYF. Here the CDR3 DNA reads TGTGCCATCAGTGAGTCCGGGGACTATACCTACGAGCAGTACTTC. The V gene is TRBV10-3, the J gene TRBJ2-7; 7 bases are shared with TRBD2. V trimming: 0 bases; J trimming: 2 bases; junction bases outside the gene matches: 4. CDR1 and CDR2 from the germline V gene are ENHRY and SYGVKD. The CDR3 covers 15 residues.

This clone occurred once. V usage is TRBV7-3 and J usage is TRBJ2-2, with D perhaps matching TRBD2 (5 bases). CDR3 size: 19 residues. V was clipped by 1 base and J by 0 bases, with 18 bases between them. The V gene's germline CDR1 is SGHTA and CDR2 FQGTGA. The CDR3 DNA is TGTGCCAGCAGCTTAAGACGGATGAGGGAGAACCCGAACACCGGGGAGCTGTTTTTT. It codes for CASSLRRMRENPNTGELFF.

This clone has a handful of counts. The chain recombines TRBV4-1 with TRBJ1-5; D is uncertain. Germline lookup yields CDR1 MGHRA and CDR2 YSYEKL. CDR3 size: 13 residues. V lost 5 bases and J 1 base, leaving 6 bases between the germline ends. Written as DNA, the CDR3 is TGCGCCAGCAGCGGCGGGAGCAATCAGCCCCAGCATTTT. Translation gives CASSGGSNQPQHF.

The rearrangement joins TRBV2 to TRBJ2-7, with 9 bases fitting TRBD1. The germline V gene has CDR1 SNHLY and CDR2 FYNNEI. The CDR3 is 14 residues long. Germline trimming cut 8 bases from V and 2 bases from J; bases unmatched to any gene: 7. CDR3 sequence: CASRLQGATYEQYF. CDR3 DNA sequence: TGTGCCAGCCGTTTACAGGGGGCCACCTACGAGCAGTACTTC. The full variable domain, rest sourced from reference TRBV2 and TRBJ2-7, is EPEVTQTPSHQVTQMGQEVILRCVPISNHLYFYWYRQILGQKVEFLVSFYNNEISEKSEIFDDQFSVERPDGSNFTLKIRSTKLEDSAMYFCASRLQGATYEQYFGPGTRLTVT.

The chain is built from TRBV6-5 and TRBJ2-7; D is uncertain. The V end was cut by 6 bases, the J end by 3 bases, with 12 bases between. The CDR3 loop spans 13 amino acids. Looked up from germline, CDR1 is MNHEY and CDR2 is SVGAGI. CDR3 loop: CASSPGPDYEQYF. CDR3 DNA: TGTGCCAGCAGCCCTGGGCCAGACTACGAGCAGTACTTC.

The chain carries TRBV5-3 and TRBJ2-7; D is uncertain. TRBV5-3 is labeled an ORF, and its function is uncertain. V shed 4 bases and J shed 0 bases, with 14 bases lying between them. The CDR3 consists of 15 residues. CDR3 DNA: TGTGCCAGAAGCCCCTACAGAAACTTCTCCTACGAGCAGTACTTC. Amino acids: CARSPYRNFSYEQYF.

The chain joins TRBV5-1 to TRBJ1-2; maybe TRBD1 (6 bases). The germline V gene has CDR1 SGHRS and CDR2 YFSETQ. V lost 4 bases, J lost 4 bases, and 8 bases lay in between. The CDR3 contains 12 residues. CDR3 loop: CASSGDTYGYTF. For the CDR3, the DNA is TGCGCCAGCAGCGGGGACACCTATGGCTACACCTTC.

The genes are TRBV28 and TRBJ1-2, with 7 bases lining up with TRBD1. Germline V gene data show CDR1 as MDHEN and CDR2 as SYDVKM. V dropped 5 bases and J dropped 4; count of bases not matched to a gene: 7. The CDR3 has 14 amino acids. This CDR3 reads CASSPLTGFYGYTF. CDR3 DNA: TGTGCCAGCAGTCCGTTGACAGGGTTCTATGGCTACACCTTC.

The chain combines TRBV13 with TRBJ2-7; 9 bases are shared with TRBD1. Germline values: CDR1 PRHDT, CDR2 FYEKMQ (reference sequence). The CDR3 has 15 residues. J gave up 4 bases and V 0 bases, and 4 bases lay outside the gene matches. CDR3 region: CASSLGDRGNYEQYF. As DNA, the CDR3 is TGTGCCAGCAGCTTAGGGGACAGGGGAAATTACGAGCAGTACTTC.

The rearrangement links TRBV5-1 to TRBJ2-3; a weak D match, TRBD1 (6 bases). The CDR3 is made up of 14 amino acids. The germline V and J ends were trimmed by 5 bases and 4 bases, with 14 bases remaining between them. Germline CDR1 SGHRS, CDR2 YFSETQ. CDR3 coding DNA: TGCGCCAGCAGAACAGGGAGAGGACCAGATACGCAGTATTTT. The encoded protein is CASRTGRGPDTQYF.

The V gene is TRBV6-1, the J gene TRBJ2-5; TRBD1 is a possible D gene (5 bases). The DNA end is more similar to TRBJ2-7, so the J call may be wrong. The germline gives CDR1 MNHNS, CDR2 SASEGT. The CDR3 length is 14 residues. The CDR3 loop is CASSEVADSYEQYF. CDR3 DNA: TGTGCCAGCAGTGAAGTGGCAGACAGCTACGAGCAGTACTTC.

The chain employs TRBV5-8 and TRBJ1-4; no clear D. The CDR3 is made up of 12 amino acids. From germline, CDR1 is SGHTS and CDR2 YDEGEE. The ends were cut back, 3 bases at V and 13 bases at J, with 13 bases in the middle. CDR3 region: CASSSRPPLLFF. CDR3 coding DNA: TGTGCCAGCAGCTCGCGTCCCCCCCTACTGTTTTTT. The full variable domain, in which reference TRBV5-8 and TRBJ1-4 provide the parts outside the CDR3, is EAGVTQSPTHLIKTRGQQATLRCSPISGHTSVYWYQQALGLGLQFLLWYDEGEERNRGNFPPRFSGRQFPNYSSELNVNALELEDSALYLCASSSRPPLLFFGSGTQLSVL.

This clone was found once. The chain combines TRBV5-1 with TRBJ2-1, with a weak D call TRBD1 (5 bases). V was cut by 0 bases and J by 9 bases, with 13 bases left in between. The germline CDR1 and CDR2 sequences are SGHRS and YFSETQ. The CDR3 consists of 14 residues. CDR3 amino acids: CASSLGQGKGEQFF. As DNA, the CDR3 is TGCGCCAGCAGCTTGGGGCAGGGTAAAGGTGAGCAGTTCTTC.

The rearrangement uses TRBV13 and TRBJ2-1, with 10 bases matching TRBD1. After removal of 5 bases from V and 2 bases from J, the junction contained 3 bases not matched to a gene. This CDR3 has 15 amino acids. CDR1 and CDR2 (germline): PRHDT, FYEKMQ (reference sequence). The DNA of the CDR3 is TGTGCCAGCAGCCACGGACAGGGGGCCTACAATGAGCAGTTCTTC. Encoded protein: CASSHGQGAYNEQFF. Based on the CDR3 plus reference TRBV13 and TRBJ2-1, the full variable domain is AAGVIQSPRHLIKEKRETATLKCYPIPRHDTVYWYQQGPGQDPQFLISFYEKMQSDKGSIPDRFSAQQFSDYHSELNMSSLELGDSALYFCASSHGQGAYNEQFFGPGTRLTVL.

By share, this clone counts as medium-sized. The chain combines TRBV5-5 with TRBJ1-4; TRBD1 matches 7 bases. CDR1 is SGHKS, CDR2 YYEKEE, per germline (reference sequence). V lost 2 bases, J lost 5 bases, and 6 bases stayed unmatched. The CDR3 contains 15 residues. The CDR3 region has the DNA TGTGCCAGCAGCTTCTCCGGACAGGTGAATGAAAAACTGTTTTTT. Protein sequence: CASSFSGQVNEKLFF.

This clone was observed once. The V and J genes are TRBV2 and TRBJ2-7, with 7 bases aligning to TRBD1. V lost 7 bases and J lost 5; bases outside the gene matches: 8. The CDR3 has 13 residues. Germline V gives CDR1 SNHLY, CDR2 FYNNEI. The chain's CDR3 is CASKRSQGDEQYF. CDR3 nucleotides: TGTGCCAGCAAGAGGTCGCAGGGGGACGAGCAGTACTTC.

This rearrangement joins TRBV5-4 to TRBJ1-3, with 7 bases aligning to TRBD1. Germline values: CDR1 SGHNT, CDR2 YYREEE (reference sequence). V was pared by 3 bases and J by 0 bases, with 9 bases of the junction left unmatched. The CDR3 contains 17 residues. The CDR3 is CASSSPPGQLSGNTIYF. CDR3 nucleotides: TGTGCCAGCAGCTCACCCCCGGGACAGCTCTCTGGAAACACCATATATTTT.

In DNA form, the CDR3 reads TGTGCCAGCAGCTTATGGCAGGATTACCAGCCCCAGCATTTT. Amino acid sequence: CASSLWQDYQPQHF. V is TRBV7-2 and J is TRBJ1-5; D unresolved. Germline V gene lookup returns CDR1 SGHTA and CDR2 FQGNSA. Trimming cost V 2 bases and J 7 bases, with 12 bases left between them. The length of the CDR3 is 14 residues. Full variable domain (rest looked up from reference TRBV7-2 and TRBJ1-5): GAGVSQSPSNKVTEKGKDVELRCDPISGHTALYWYRQSLGQGLEFLIYFQGNSAPDKSGLPSDRFSAERTGGSVSTLTIQRTQQEDSAVYLCASSLWQDYQPQHFGDGTRLSIL.

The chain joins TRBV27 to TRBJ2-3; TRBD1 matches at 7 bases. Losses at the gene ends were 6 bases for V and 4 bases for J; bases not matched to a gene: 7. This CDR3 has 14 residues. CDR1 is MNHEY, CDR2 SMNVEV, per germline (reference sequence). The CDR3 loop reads CASSLRTGPDTQYF. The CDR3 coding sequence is TGTGCCAGCAGCCTGAGGACAGGACCAGATACGCAGTATTTT.

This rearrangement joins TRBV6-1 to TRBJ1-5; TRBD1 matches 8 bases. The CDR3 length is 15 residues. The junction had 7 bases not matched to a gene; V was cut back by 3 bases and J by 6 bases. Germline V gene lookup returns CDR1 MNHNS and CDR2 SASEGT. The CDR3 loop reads CASSDQGAIGQPQHF. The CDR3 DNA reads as TGTGCCAGCAGTGACCAGGGGGCAATAGGTCAGCCCCAGCATTTT.

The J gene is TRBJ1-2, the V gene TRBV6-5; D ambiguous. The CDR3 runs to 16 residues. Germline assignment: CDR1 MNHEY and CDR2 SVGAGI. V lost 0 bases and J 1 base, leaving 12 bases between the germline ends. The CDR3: CASSYSRESLNYGYTF. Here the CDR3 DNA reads TGTGCCAGCAGTTACTCGAGAGAGAGCCTTAACTATGGCTACACCTTC.

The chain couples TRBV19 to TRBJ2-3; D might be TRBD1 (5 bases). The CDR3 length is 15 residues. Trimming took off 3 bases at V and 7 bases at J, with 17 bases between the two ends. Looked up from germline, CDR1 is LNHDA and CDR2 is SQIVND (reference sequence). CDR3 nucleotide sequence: TGTGCCAGTAGTATGGGTAGGGGCTACGGATATACGCAGTATTTT. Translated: CASSMGRGYGYTQYF.

CDR3 residues: CASSSREQRSYNEQFF. CDR3 DNA sequence: TGCGCCAGCAGCTCAAGGGAGCAACGCTCCTACAATGAGCAGTTCTTC. V gene TRBV5-1 combines with J gene TRBJ2-1; TRBD2 might be the D (5 bases). V lost 3 bases to trimming and J lost 0 bases, with 13 bases between them. Germline lookup yields CDR1 SGHRS and CDR2 YFSETQ. This CDR3 is built from 16 residues.

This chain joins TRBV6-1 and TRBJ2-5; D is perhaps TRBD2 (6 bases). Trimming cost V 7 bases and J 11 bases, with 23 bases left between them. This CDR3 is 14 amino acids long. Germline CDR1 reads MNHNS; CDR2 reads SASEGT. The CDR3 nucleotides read TGTGCCAGCATGGAGGGAGGTAGCGTACGAGGGCAGTACTTC. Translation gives CASMEGGSVRGQYF.